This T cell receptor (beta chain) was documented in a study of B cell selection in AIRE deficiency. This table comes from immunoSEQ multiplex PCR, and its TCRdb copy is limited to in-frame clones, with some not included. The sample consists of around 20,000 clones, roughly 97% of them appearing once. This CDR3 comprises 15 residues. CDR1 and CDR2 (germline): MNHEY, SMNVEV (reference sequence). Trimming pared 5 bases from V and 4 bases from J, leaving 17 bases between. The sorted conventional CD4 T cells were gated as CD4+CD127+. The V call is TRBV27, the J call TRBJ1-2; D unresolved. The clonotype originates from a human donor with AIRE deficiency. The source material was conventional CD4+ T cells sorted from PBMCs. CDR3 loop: CASSPHQKRTYGYTF. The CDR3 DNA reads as TGTGCCAGCAGTCCTCACCAGAAGCGAACCTATGGCTACACCTTC.